The clone carrying this TCR beta chain was observed a handful of times. Its antigen is as yet unknown. This sample is drawn from a study of T cell repertoires in cytomegalovirus infection. Study at large: Public TCR beta signature analysis indicated the presence of both CMV infection and matching HLA type. Study-level results: Based on cumulative public TCR beta family frequency, carriers of CMV plus the relevant HLA were identified. In two of eight donors, the top clonotype was HLA-C-restricted CMV-specific.

TCRdb analysed the reads with MiXCR anew, one entry per CDR3 protein. The sample includes 150,000 to 200,000 distinct CDR3 sequences, 15% to 20% of them seen just once. The sample comprised CD8+ T cells from PBMCs. The source of this sequence is a human donor in good health (CMV status not recorded). Some clones in this sample may be carry-over from other donors' samples.

CDR3 sequence: CASSVWVESYNSPLHF. The CDR3 DNA reads TGTGCCAGCAGTGTATGGGTGGAATCCTATAATTCACCCCTCCACTTT. The chain combines TRBV6-1 with TRBJ1-6, with D unresolved. The CDR3 sequence is 16 residues long. V lost 4 bases and J 1 base, leaving 11 bases between the germline ends. Germline V gives CDR1 MNHNS, CDR2 SASEGT.